Following are 15 T cell receptor beta chains from one sample sequenced in a study of memory CD4+ T cells and cytomegalovirus serostatus. The sort gate was single viable CD3+CD4+CD8-CD45RO+ cells for memory CD4+ T cells. Profiling relied on immunoSEQ multiplex PCR, and the TCRdb table lists in-frame clones only, not all of them. Counted here are about 57,000 clones, around 85% occurring once; the ten biggest clones make up about 0.86%. Sequencing used memory CD4+ T cells from blood. The receptors derive from an adult in good health and CMV-seronegative.

This clone was found a few times. The V gene is TRBV2, the J gene TRBJ2-7; D possibly uses TRBD1 or TRBD2 (5 bases each). Trimming cost V 6 bases and J 7 bases, with 13 bases left between them. Per germline, CDR1 SNHLY and CDR2 FYNNEI. The CDR3 covers 12 residues. CDR3 residues: CASRYGGVEQYF. DNA for the CDR3: TGTGCCAGCAGGTATGGGGGTGTGGAGCAGTACTTC. Looking up the rest from reference TRBV2 and TRBJ2-7 gives the full variable domain: EPEVTQTPSHQVTQMGQEVILRCVPISNHLYFYWYRQILGQKVEFLVSFYNNEISEKSEIFDDQFSVERPDGSNFTLKIRSTKLEDSAMYFCASRYGGVEQYFGPGTRLTVT.

J is TRBJ1-1 and V is TRBV6-1; D not certain. CDR3 length: 13 residues. Germline CDR1 MNHNS, CDR2 SASEGT. V shed 2 bases and J shed 1 base, with 5 bases lying between them. Here the CDR3 reads CASSESRNTEAFF. The CDR3 coding sequence is TGTGCCAGCAGTGAAAGTCGGAACACTGAAGCTTTCTTT.

V usage is TRBV15 and J usage is TRBJ2-3; 8 bases map to TRBD1. This CDR3 has 13 amino acids. The V gene's germline CDR1 is LNHNV and CDR2 YYDKDF (reference sequence). The V segment lost 5 bases and the J segment 6 bases; nucleotides outside the gene matches: 4. CDR3 protein: CATSSRQGDTQYF. The DNA of the CDR3 is TGTGCCACCAGCTCCCGACAGGGGGATACGCAGTATTTT. Using reference TRBV15 and TRBJ2-3 for the parts outside the CDR3, the full variable domain is DAMVIQNPRYQVTQFGKPVTLSCSQTLNHNVMYWYQQKSSQAPKLLFHYYDKDFNNEADTPDNFQSRRPNTSFCFLDIRSPGLGDTAMYLCATSSRQGDTQYFGPGTRLTVL.

The J gene is TRBJ1-3, the V gene TRBV19, with 7 bases that match TRBD1. V gave up 10 bases and J gave up 0 bases; unmatched junction bases: 6. Germline CDR1 LNHDA, CDR2 SQIVND (reference sequence). This CDR3 has 14 amino acids. This CDR3 reads CATRQGYSGNTIYF. The CDR3 region has the DNA TGTGCCACCCGACAGGGATACTCTGGAAACACCATATATTTT.

CDR3 in DNA: TGCGCCAGCAGCCTTCCAGGGGCTGGAAACACCATATATTTT. Translation gives CASSLPGAGNTIYF. The V call is TRBV4-1, the J call TRBJ1-3; maybe TRBD1 (6 bases). The germline V gene encodes CDR1 MGHRA and CDR2 YSYEKL. The CDR3 is made up of 14 amino acids. V gave up 4 bases and J gave up 2 bases, with 9 bases separating them.

The chain recombines TRBV5-6 with TRBJ2-7, with D perhaps TRBD1 or TRBD2 (6 bases each). Germline lookup yields CDR1 SGHDT and CDR2 YYEEEE. This CDR3 region has 13 residues. V was pared by 3 bases and J by 7 bases, with 14 bases between. The CDR3 region has the DNA TGTGCCAGCAGCTCGCGTGGGGGGCGGGAGCAGTACTTC. Encoded protein: CASSSRGGREQYF.

J is TRBJ2-1 and V is TRBV7-3; possible D gene TRBD1, 6 bases. Germline CDR1 and CDR2: SGHTA and FQGTGA. V shed 5 bases and J shed 9 bases, with 14 bases lying between them. The CDR3 consists of 13 residues. This CDR3 reads CASSAITGTEQFF. As DNA, the CDR3 is TGTGCCAGCAGCGCGATAACAGGGACTGAGCAGTTCTTC.

This clone turned up a few times. CDR3 residues: CASSFSGGAGTGELFF. CDR3 bases: TGTGCCAGCAGCTTTAGCGGGGGGGCCGGCACCGGGGAGCTGTTTTTT. The chain couples TRBV7-2 to TRBJ2-2; 11 bases align to TRBD2. This CDR3 spans 16 amino acids. V lost 3 bases to trimming and J lost 4 bases; unmatched junction nucleotides: 4. Germline V gene sequence: CDR1 SGHTA, CDR2 FQGNSA.

CDR3 amino acids: CASAGQGSYEQYF. CDR3 bases: TGTGCCAGCGCGGGACAGGGTTCCTACGAGCAGTACTTC. This chain uses TRBV6-6 with TRBJ2-5, with TRBD1 matching over 9 bases. The better agreement between TRBJ2-7 and the DNA end casts doubt on the J call. From germline, CDR1 is MNHNY and CDR2 SVGAGI (reference sequence). The CDR3 has 13 residues.

This clone was recorded only once. The V and J genes are TRBV11-1 and TRBJ2-6; D is unresolved. V shed 3 bases and J shed 0 bases, with 6 bases lying between them. The CDR3 totals 15 residues. The V gene's germline CDR1 is SGHAT and CDR2 FQDESV (reference sequence). CDR3 protein: CASSFASSGANVLTF. DNA of the CDR3: TGTGCCAGCAGCTTTGCCAGCTCTGGGGCCAACGTCCTGACTTTC.

V and J are TRBV20-1 and TRBJ2-1; no reliable D call. The CDR3 spans 11 residues. CDR1 is DFQATT, CDR2 SNEGSKA, per germline (reference sequence). Trimming cost V 3 bases and J 6 bases, with 6 bases left between them. In nucleotides, the CDR3 is TGCAGTGCTAGCCCCCGCAATGAGCAGTTCTTC. Its translation is CSASPRNEQFF.

In DNA, the CDR3 is TGCGCCAGCAGCTTGGATTCCGGGGGGAACACTGAAGCTTTCTTT. Its protein product is CASSLDSGGNTEAFF. The J gene is TRBJ1-1, the V gene TRBV5-1, with D possibly being TRBD1 (5 bases). The V end was cut by 0 bases, the J end by 1 base, with 10 bases between. The germline V gene encodes CDR1 SGHRS and CDR2 YFSETQ. This CDR3 has 15 residues.

V and J are TRBV25-1 and TRBJ1-2, with D possibly TRBD1 on 5 matching bases. CDR1 MGHDK and CDR2 SYGVNS come from the germline V gene. The V gene lost 2 bases and the J gene lost 4 bases, with 5 bases spanning the gap. The CDR3 loop spans 12 amino acids. This CDR3 reads CASSEGTYGYTF. CDR3 bases: TGTGCCAGCAGTGAAGGGACCTATGGCTACACCTTC.

The chain uses TRBV7-2 and TRBJ2-1; perhaps TRBD1 as D (6 bases). Between the trimmed V and J ends, which lost 3 bases and 0 bases, there was a span of 12 bases. Germline CDR1 reads SGHTA; CDR2 reads FQGNSA. The CDR3 is made up of 16 amino acids. The chain's CDR3 is CASSFRPQGSYNEQFF. The DNA for the CDR3 is TGTGCCAGCAGCTTCCGGCCACAGGGCTCCTACAATGAGCAGTTCTTC.

This chain connects TRBV15 to TRBJ2-5, with a tentative D call TRBD2 (6 bases). The CDR3 consists of 13 residues. Looked up from germline, CDR1 is LNHNV and CDR2 is YYDKDF (reference sequence). The V gene lost 3 bases and the J gene lost 11 bases, with 16 bases spanning the gap. CDR3 protein: CATSSRQAGTQYF. The CDR3 DNA sequence: TGTGCCACCAGCAGCCGTCAGGCGGGAACGCAGTACTTC.